This T cell receptor (beta chain) was sequenced for a study of blood T cell repertoires in COVID-19. As for the study in general: The analysed material was cDNA or gDNA that came from T cells, B-cell-depleted T cells, or PBMCs.

The CDR3 sequence is 14 residues long. Germline values: CDR1 SNHLY, CDR2 FYNNEI. The V gene lost 7 bases and the J gene lost 4 bases, with 13 bases spanning the gap. Libraries were prepared by immunoSEQ multiplex PCR; TCRdb keeps only in-frame clonotypes and omits some of them. The sample carries about 200,000 clones, 80% to 90% recorded once. Living in 20 to 30 US areas, the participants were between about 18 and 100 years of age. The rearrangement joins TRBV2 to TRBJ1-4; weak D call: TRBD1 (6 bases). The receptor was derived from a man between 40 and 49 years old who had recovered from COVID-19. The sequenced material came from PBMCs or T cells enriched from blood (not recorded which). The CDR3 sequence: CASTIQGRNEKLFF. The CDR3 DNA follows: TGTGCCAGCACCATCCAGGGGCGTAATGAAAAACTGTTTTTT.